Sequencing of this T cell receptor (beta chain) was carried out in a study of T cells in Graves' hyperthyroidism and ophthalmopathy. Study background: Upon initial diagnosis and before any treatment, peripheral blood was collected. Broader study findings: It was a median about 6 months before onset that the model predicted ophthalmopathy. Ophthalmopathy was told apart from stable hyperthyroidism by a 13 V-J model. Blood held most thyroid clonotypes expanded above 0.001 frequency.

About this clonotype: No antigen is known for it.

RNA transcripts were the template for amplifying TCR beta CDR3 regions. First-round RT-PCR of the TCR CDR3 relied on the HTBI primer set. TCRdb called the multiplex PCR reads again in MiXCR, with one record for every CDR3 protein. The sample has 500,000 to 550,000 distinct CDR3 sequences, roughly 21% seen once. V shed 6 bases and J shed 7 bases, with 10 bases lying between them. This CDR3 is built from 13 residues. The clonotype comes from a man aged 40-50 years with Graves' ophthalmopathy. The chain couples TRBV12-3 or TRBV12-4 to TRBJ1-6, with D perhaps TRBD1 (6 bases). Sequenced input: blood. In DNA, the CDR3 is TGTGCCAGCAGACTGACAGGCAATTCACCCCTCCACTTT. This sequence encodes CASRLTGNSPLHF.